The T cell receptor (beta chain) described here comes from a study of blood T cell repertoires in COVID-19. Overall study: Researchers got acute and convalescent COVID-19 samples from the United States, Italy and Spain. The cDNA or gDNA used as material had been derived from T cells, B-cell-depleted T cells, or PBMCs.

Germline V gene lookup returns CDR1 SGDLS and CDR2 YYNGEE. This CDR3 spans 15 amino acids. The V segment lost 4 bases and the J segment 1 base; nucleotides outside the gene matches: 8. In the original workflow: Quantification of nucleated cells was approximated via reference gene primer amplification. TCRdb keeps only in-frame clones here, not all; method: immunoSEQ multiplex PCR. Clonal size and the V and J genes are those of that table, whereas D and trimming came from the DNA. The data show about 90,000 clones, less than 85% seen once. Sequencing was done on a sample of peripheral blood. The receptor was isolated from a woman aged 70-85 years with acute or convalescent COVID-19. The V call is TRBV9, the J call TRBJ2-7, with 7 bases lining up with TRBD1. The CDR3 DNA reads TGTGCCAGCAGCCCTCGACAGGGATTGTCCTACGAGCAGTACTTC. Translated, it gives CASSPRQGLSYEQYF.